Given below is one T cell receptor (beta chain) in context. Antigen unknown. Authors' methods: Filtering of immunoSEQ junctional sequences could not match full-length read filtering. TCRdb keeps only in-frame clones here, not all; method: immunoSEQ multiplex PCR. Clone size and V and J calls were adopted from that table, with D and trimming inferred from the DNA. Here the sample spans 2.5 million or so clones, roughly nine tenths being singletons. The data were obtained in a study of shared clonotypes between healthy human individuals. The overall study: Sampling drew on donors who were a couple of women and a few men aged 18 to 49. Findings of the study overall: Among four donors, approximately 4.6% of naive CD4 clonotypes were found in common.

This CDR3 region has 13 residues. The V gene's germline CDR1 is LNHDA and CDR2 SQIVND (reference sequence). V lost 3 bases and J 4 bases, leaving 9 bases between the germline ends. The receptor comes from a man younger than 35 in good health. The chain recombines TRBV19 with TRBJ1-2; D call uncertain. The material sequenced was naive CD4+ T cells sorted from blood. This sample's subset: CD45RA+ positively selected. For the CDR3, the DNA is TGTGCCAGTAGTATCTCCTCGGGCTATGGCTACACCTTC. Amino acid sequence: CASSISSGYGYTF.